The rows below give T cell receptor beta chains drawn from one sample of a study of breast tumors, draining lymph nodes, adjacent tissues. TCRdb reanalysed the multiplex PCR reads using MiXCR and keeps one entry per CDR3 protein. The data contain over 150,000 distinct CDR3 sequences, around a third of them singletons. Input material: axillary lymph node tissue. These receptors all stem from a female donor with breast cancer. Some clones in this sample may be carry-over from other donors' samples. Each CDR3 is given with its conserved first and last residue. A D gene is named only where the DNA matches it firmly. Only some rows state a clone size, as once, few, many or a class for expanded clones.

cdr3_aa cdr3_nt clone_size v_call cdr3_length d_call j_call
CSAGTSIRELFF TGCAGCGCCGGGACTAGCATCAGGGAGCTGTTTTTT NA TRBV29-1 12 TRBD2 TRBJ2-2
CASGSGGGITDTQYF TGTGCTAGTGGTTCAGGCGGGGGGATCACAGATACGCAGTATTTT many TRBV12-5 15 TRBD2 TRBJ2-3
CASDGGSEAFF TGTGCCAGCGACGGGGGCAGCGAAGCTTTCTTT NA TRBV7-9 11 NA TRBJ1-1
CASSSGAGVGEQFF TGTGCCAGCAGTTCAGGGGCAGGGGTGGGTGAGCAGTTCTTC NA TRBV6-2/TRBV6-3 14 NA TRBJ2-1
CASSSAFAYEQYF TGTGCCAGCAGTTCGGCTTTTGCCTACGAGCAGTACTTC NA TRBV27 13 NA TRBJ2-7
CASSQDSQPQHF TGTGCCAGCAGCCAAGATTCACAGCCCCAGCATTTT many TRBV4-2 12 NA TRBJ1-5
CASSLSGNTQYF TGTGCCAGCAGCTTGAGCGGTAATACGCAGTATTTT many TRBV5-8 12 NA TRBJ2-3
CASSLEGRNEQFF TGCGCCAGCAGCTTGGAAGGTAGAAATGAGCAGTTCTTC many TRBV5-1 13 NA TRBJ2-1
CASSQPIPSGWADTQYF TGCGCCAGCAGCCAACCCATCCCTAGCGGCTGGGCAGATACGCAGTATTTT many TRBV4-1 17 TRBD2 TRBJ2-3
CASGWRSPDYGYTF TGTGCTAGTGGATGGCGATCCCCGGACTATGGCTACACCTTC many TRBV12-5 14 NA TRBJ1-2
CASSLVGGQGRSGANVLTF TGTGCCAGCAGCTTAGTAGGGGGACAGGGCCGCTCTGGGGCCAACGTCCTGACTTTC NA TRBV7-2 19 TRBD1 TRBJ2-6
CASRSWASGVTTDTQYF TGTGCCAGCAGAAGTTGGGCTAGCGGTGTGACCACAGATACGCAGTATTTT many TRBV2 17 TRBD2 TRBJ2-3
CASSVQGQGPQHF TGTGCCAGCAGTGTACAGGGACAGGGGCCCCAGCATTTT NA TRBV2 13 TRBD1 TRBJ1-5
CSARQGARNSLLHF TGCAGTGCTAGGCAGGGGGCGCGGAATTCCCTCCTCCACTTT NA TRBV20-1 14 TRBD1 TRBJ1-6
CASSIESWGQINTEAFF TGTGCCAGTAGTATCGAGTCGTGGGGACAAATAAACACTGAAGCTTTCTTT NA TRBV19 17 NA TRBJ1-1
CASSLGSGQANYGYTF TGTGCCAGCAGCTTAGGTAGCGGACAAGCTAACTATGGCTACACCTTC many TRBV7-9 16 NA TRBJ1-2
CSADTGISGNTIYF TGCAGTGCTGATACAGGGATCTCTGGAAACACCATATATTTT many TRBV20-1 14 NA TRBJ1-3
CASSTLVTGGPDTQYF TGTGCCAGTAGTACCCTGGTGACAGGGGGCCCAGATACGCAGTATTTT many TRBV19 16 TRBD1 TRBJ2-3
CASRRGLSDTQYF TGTGCCAGCAGGAGAGGCCTCTCAGATACGCAGTATTTT many TRBV6-6 13 NA TRBJ2-3
CASSPPSPGMGSPLHF TGTGCCAGCTCACCACCGAGCCCCGGTATGGGTTCACCCCTCCACTTT many TRBV18 16 NA TRBJ1-6
CSAQRTANRAPLHF TGCAGTGCTCAAAGGACCGCAAATCGGGCACCCCTCCACTTT many TRBV20-1 14 NA TRBJ1-6
CASSPTGQGSADTQYF TGTGCCAGCAGCCCGACCGGACAGGGAAGCGCAGATACGCAGTATTTT many TRBV7-9 16 TRBD1 TRBJ2-3
CASTGTLGNTIYF TGCGCCAGCACCGGGACCCTTGGAAACACCATATATTTT NA TRBV10-1 13 NA TRBJ1-3
CASSRGGQYTDTQYF TGTGCCAGTAGTCGCGGGGGGCAGTACACAGATACGCAGTATTTT NA TRBV19 15 TRBD2 TRBJ2-3
CASSFTRNSYEQYF TGCGCCAGCAGCTTCACAAGAAACTCCTACGAGCAGTACTTC many TRBV5-1 14 NA TRBJ2-7
CASTQGGKAQYF TGTGCCAGCACCCAGGGAGGGAAAGCACAGTACTTC NA TRBV7-3 12 TRBD2 TRBJ2-5
CASSPRQGSMNTEAFF TGTGCCAGCAGCCCGAGACAGGGATCAATGAACACTGAAGCTTTCTTT NA TRBV13 16 TRBD1 TRBJ1-1
CSVEVTSGAKNYEQYF TGCAGCGTTGAGGTGACTAGCGGGGCCAAAAACTACGAGCAGTACTTC many TRBV29-1 16 TRBD2 TRBJ2-7
CASSPAPSGGTDTQYF TGTGCCAGCAGCCCTGCCCCTAGCGGGGGAACAGATACGCAGTATTTT many TRBV7-3 16 TRBD2 TRBJ2-3
CSALGGHDSALGYTF TGCAGTGCCCTTGGCGGACACGACAGTGCCCTTGGCTACACCTTC many TRBV20-1 15 NA TRBJ1-2
CASSYSRTGLQPQHF TGTGCCAGCAGTTACTCGAGGACAGGTTTACAGCCCCAGCATTTT NA TRBV6-2/TRBV6-3 15 TRBD1 TRBJ1-5
CASAPRQVAKNIQYF TGCGCCAGCGCTCCCAGACAAGTAGCCAAAAACATTCAGTACTTC NA TRBV4-1 15 NA TRBJ2-4
CASSLASSETQYF TGTGCCAGCAGCTTAGCCTCGTCGGAGACCCAGTACTTC many TRBV7-2 13 NA TRBJ2-5